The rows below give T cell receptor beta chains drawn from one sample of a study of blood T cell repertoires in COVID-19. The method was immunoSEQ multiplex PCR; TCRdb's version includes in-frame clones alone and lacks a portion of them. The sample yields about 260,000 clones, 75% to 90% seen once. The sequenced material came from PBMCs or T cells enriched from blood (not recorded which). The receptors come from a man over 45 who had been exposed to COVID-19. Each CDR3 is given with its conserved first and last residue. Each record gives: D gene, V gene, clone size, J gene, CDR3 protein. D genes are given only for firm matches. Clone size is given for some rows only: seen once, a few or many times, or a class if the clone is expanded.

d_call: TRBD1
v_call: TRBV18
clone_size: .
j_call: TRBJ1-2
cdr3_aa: CASSPEIQGAGSYTF

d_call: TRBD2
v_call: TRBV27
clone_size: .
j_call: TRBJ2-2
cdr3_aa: CASRGLALNTGELFF

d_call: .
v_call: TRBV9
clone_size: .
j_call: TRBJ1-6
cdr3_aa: CASSVDPSVNSPLHF

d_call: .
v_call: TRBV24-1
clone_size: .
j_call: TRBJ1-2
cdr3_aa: CATSGYDRANYGYTF

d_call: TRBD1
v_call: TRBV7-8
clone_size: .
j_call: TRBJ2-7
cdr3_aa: CASSLQGAVGKQYF

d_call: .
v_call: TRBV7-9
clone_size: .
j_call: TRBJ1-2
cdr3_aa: CASSPRGGPYGYTF

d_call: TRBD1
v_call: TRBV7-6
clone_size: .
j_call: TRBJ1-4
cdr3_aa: CASSFSGTANEKLFF

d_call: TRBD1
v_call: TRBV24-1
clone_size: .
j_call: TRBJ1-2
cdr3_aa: CATSDPRQGFSSPYGYTF

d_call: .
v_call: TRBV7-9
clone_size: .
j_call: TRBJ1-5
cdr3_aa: CASSLERGGSNQPQHF

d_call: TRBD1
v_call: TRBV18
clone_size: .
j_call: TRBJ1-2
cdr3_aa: CASSPLKTGRGYTF

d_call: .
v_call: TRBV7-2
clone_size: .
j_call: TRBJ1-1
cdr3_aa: CASSSRSREYVNTEAFF

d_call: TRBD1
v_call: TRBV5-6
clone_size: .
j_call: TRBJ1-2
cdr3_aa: CASAITTGGLAGYTF

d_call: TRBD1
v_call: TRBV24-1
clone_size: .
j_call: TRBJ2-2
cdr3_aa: CATSDLNRGHTGELFF

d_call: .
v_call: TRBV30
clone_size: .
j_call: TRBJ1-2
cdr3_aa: CAWRQLTGYHTF

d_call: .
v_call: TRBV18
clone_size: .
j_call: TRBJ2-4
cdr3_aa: CASSPRQGLAKNIQYF

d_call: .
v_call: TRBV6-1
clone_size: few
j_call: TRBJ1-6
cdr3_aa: CASSVMSGQKYNSPLHF

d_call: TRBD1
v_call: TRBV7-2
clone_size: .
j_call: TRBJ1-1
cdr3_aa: CASSSTQGIYMYTEAFF

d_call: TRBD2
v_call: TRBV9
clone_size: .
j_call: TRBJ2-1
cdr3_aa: CASSVGGSGGLVEQFF

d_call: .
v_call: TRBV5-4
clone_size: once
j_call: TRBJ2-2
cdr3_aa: CASSFRGDTGELFF

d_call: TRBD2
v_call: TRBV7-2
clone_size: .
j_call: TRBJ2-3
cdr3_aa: CASSSTSGRAIDTQYF

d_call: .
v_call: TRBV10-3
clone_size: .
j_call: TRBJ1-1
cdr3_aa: CAISGTPNTEAFF

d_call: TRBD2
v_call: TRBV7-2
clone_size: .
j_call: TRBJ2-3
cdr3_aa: CASSRIAGTSTDTQYF

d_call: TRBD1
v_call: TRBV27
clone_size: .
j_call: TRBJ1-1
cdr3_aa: CASSWTRTGHTEAFF

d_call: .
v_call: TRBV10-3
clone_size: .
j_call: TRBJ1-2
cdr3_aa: CAISESYSYGYTF

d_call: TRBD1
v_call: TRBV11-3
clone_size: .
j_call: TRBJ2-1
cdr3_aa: CATNRGRRAINEQFF

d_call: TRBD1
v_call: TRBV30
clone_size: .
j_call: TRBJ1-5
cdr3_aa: CAWGDREDQPQHF

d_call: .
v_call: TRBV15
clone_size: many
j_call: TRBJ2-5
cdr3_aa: CATSRDRQETQYF

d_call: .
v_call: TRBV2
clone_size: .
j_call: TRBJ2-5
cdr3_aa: CASIVGETQYF

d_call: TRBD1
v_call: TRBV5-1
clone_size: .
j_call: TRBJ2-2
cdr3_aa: CASTQAGTGGTGELFF

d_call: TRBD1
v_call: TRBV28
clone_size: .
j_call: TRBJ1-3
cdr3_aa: CASSLWGQGSSGNTIYF

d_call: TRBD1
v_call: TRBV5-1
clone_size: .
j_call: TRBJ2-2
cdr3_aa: CASSLRGQGDTGELFF

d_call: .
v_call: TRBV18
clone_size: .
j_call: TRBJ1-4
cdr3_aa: CASSPGRFNEKLFF

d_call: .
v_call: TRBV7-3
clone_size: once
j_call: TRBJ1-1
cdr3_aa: CASSENRETEAFF

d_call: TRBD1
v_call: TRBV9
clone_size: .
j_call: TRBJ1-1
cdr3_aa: CASSVLAQGASEAFF

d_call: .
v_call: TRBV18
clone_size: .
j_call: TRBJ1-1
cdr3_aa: CASSPGITGYTEAFF

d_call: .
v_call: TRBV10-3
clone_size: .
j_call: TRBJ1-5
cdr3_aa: CAIGQNQPQHF

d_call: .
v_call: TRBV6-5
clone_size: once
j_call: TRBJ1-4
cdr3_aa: CASRPGHGEKLFF

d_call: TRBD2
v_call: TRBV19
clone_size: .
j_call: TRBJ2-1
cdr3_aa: CASTITSGVDNEQFF

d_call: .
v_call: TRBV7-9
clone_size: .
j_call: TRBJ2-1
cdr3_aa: CASVYGSSYNEQFF

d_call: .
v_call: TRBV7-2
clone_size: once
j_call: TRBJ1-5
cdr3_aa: CASSSTGTNNQPQHF

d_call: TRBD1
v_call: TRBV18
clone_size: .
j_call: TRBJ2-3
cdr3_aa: CASSPRTGRDTQYF